This is a list of T cell receptor beta chains from one sample in a study of shared clonotypes between healthy human individuals. Only in-frame clones appear in the TCRdb table, and some are missing; sequencing was by immunoSEQ multiplex PCR. Among about 92,000 clones listed, almost 70% were seen once. Specimen: memory CD8+ T cells sorted from blood. The receptors stem from a man younger than 40 in good health. CDR3s include the opening cysteine and the closing phenylalanine or tryptophan. Each record gives: D gene, V gene, J gene, clone size, CDR3 DNA, CDR3 protein. The D gene is left open where the match is weak. Size tells how often a clone was seen (once, few, many) or the class of an expanded clone, and some rows leave it out.

D gene: .
V gene: TRBV5-1
J gene: TRBJ2-6
clone size: .
CDR3 DNA: TGCGCCAGCAGCTTGGTAATCGTAGGGGGCTCTGGGGCCAACGTCCTGACTTTC
CDR3 protein: CASSLVIVGGSGANVLTF

D gene: TRBD2
V gene: TRBV10-3
J gene: TRBJ2-1
clone size: .
CDR3 DNA: TGTGCCATCAGAACTAGCGGGGGTTACAATGAGCAGTTCTTC
CDR3 protein: CAIRTSGGYNEQFF

D gene: .
V gene: TRBV25-1
J gene: TRBJ2-7
clone size: .
CDR3 DNA: TGTGCCAGCAGTGACCCGGGCTACGAGCAGTACTTC
CDR3 protein: CASSDPGYEQYF

D gene: TRBD2
V gene: TRBV14
J gene: TRBJ2-1
clone size: .
CDR3 DNA: TGTGCCAGCAGCCATAGCGGGAGAGGGGGTGGGCAGTTCTTC
CDR3 protein: CASSHSGRGGGQFF

D gene: .
V gene: TRBV6-1
J gene: TRBJ2-7
clone size: once
CDR3 DNA: TGTGCCAGCATACCGGGACATACTTCCACTGAGCAGTACTTC
CDR3 protein: CASIPGHTSTEQYF

D gene: .
V gene: TRBV5-8
J gene: TRBJ1-5
clone size: .
CDR3 DNA: TGTGCCAGCAGCCCGGACCTGGCGTCCCAGCCCCAGCATTTT
CDR3 protein: CASSPDLASQPQHF

D gene: .
V gene: TRBV7-2
J gene: TRBJ2-7
clone size: few
CDR3 DNA: TGTGCCAGCAGCTTAGAGACCGCCTTCTACGAGCAGTACTTC
CDR3 protein: CASSLETAFYEQYF

D gene: .
V gene: TRBV2
J gene: TRBJ1-5
clone size: .
CDR3 DNA: TGTGCCAGCACAACGGGACCAGTGGGGCAGCCCCAGCATTTT
CDR3 protein: CASTTGPVGQPQHF

D gene: TRBD1
V gene: TRBV6-1
J gene: TRBJ1-3
clone size: .
CDR3 DNA: TGTGCCAGCAGTGCCAAGACAGGGGGTGGAAACACCATATATTTT
CDR3 protein: CASSAKTGGGNTIYF

D gene: TRBD1
V gene: TRBV5-4
J gene: TRBJ2-6
clone size: .
CDR3 DNA: TGTGCCAGCAGCTTGAGAGGACAGGGAGACTCTGGGGCCAACGTCCTGACTTTC
CDR3 protein: CASSLRGQGDSGANVLTF

D gene: .
V gene: TRBV6-5
J gene: TRBJ2-1
clone size: .
CDR3 DNA: TGTGCCAGCAGTTCTGGAGGGGAAACCTTCTTC
CDR3 protein: CASSSGGETFF

D gene: .
V gene: TRBV20-1
J gene: TRBJ1-1
clone size: few
CDR3 DNA: TGCAGTGCTAGGACCGACACTGAAGCTTTCTTT
CDR3 protein: CSARTDTEAFF

D gene: TRBD2
V gene: TRBV30
J gene: TRBJ2-1
clone size: .
CDR3 DNA: TGTGCCTGGAGTGACCCCTGGGAGGGAGGAATAACGACGTATGAGCAGTTCTTC
CDR3 protein: CAWSDPWEGGITTYEQFF

D gene: .
V gene: TRBV27
J gene: TRBJ1-3
clone size: once
CDR3 DNA: TGTGCCAGCAGCCTCTCCCCCCGAAACACCATATATTTT
CDR3 protein: CASSLSPRNTIYF

D gene: .
V gene: TRBV5-1
J gene: TRBJ2-4
clone size: .
CDR3 DNA: TGCGCCAGCAGCTCAGGGGTCGGAAACATTCAGTACTTC
CDR3 protein: CASSSGVGNIQYF

D gene: TRBD2
V gene: TRBV4-2
J gene: TRBJ2-4
clone size: .
CDR3 DNA: TGTGCCAGCAGCCAAAAAACTAGCGCCCTAGCGGGAGACATTCAGTACTTC
CDR3 protein: CASSQKTSALAGDIQYF

D gene: TRBD2
V gene: TRBV19
J gene: TRBJ2-3
clone size: once
CDR3 DNA: TGTGCCAGTAGTCTACTAGCGGGAGGAGGCACAGATACGCAGTATTTT
CDR3 protein: CASSLLAGGGTDTQYF

D gene: TRBD2
V gene: TRBV6-1
J gene: TRBJ2-1
clone size: many
CDR3 DNA: TGTGCCAGCAGTGGGACTAGCGGGAGCGATGAGCAGTTCTTC
CDR3 protein: CASSGTSGSDEQFF

D gene: .
V gene: TRBV5-4
J gene: TRBJ2-7
clone size: .
CDR3 DNA: TGTGCCAGCAGCTCATTGCGGGCAGGGGTAGCCTACGAGCAGTACTTC
CDR3 protein: CASSSLRAGVAYEQYF

D gene: .
V gene: TRBV9
J gene: TRBJ2-6
clone size: .
CDR3 DNA: TGTGCCAGCAGCGTAGCGGGGTCAGGGGCCAACGTCCTGACTTTC
CDR3 protein: CASSVAGSGANVLTF

D gene: TRBD2
V gene: TRBV28
J gene: TRBJ2-3
clone size: .
CDR3 DNA: TGTGCCAGCAGTCCTAGCGGGAGGGCCACAGATACGCAGTATTTT
CDR3 protein: CASSPSGRATDTQYF

D gene: .
V gene: TRBV4-3
J gene: TRBJ1-1
clone size: many
CDR3 DNA: TGCGCCAGCAGCCAAGATATCGGGGATAGCACTGAAGCTTTCTTT
CDR3 protein: CASSQDIGDSTEAFF

D gene: TRBD2
V gene: TRBV6-5
J gene: TRBJ2-3
clone size: .
CDR3 DNA: TGTGCCAGCAGCACACCGGGGGGGGGCACAGATACGCAGTATTTT
CDR3 protein: CASSTPGGGTDTQYF

D gene: .
V gene: TRBV2
J gene: TRBJ2-3
clone size: many
CDR3 DNA: TGTGCCAGCGGGAGACCTACTAGCACAGATACGCAGTATTTT
CDR3 protein: CASGRPTSTDTQYF

D gene: .
V gene: TRBV11-3
J gene: TRBJ2-7
clone size: .
CDR3 DNA: TGTGCCAGCAGCCTCTCCCTCCAACAAGAGCAGTACTTC
CDR3 protein: CASSLSLQQEQYF

D gene: TRBD2
V gene: TRBV25-1
J gene: TRBJ2-1
clone size: .
CDR3 DNA: TGTGCCAGCAGTGGGGGGACTAGCGGGAGGGCCAGTGAGCAGTTCTTC
CDR3 protein: CASSGGTSGRASEQFF

D gene: TRBD2
V gene: TRBV27
J gene: TRBJ2-1
clone size: .
CDR3 DNA: TGTGCCAGCAGTTTAACTAGCGGGCTCAACAATGAGCAGTTCTTC
CDR3 protein: CASSLTSGLNNEQFF

D gene: .
V gene: TRBV29-1
J gene: TRBJ1-2
clone size: .
CDR3 DNA: TGCAGCGTTTCAAACCCACAGGTCGGCTACACCTTC
CDR3 protein: CSVSNPQVGYTF

D gene: .
V gene: TRBV4-3
J gene: TRBJ2-7
clone size: .
CDR3 DNA: TGCGCCAGCAGCTATACAGGGAGCGAGCAGTACTTC
CDR3 protein: CASSYTGSEQYF